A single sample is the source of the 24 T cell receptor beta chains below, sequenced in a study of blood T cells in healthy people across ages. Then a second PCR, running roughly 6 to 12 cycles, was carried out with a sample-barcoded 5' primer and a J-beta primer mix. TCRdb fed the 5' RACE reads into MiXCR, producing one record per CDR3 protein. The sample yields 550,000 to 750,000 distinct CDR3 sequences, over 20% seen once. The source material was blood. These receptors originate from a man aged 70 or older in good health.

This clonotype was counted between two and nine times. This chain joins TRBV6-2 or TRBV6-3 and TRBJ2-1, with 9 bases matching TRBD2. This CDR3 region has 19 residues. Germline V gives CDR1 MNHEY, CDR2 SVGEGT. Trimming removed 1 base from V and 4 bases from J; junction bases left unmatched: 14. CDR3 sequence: CASSYLAAGGPANYNEQFF. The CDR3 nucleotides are TGTGCCAGCAGTTACTTAGCCGCGGGAGGGCCGGCGAATTACAATGAGCAGTTCTTC.

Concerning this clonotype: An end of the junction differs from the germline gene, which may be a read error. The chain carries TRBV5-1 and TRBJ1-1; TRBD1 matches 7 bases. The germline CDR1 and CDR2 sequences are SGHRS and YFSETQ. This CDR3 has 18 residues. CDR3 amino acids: CASSLGQAPGQQNTEALF. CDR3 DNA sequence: TGCGCCAGCAGCTTGGGGCAAGCTCCGGGACAGCAGAACACTGAAGCTCTCTTT.

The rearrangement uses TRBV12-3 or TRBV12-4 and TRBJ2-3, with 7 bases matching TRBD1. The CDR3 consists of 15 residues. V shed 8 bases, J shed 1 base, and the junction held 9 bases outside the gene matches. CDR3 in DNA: TGTGCCAGCCGCGCGAGGGGGCGAGGCACAGATACGCAGTATTTT. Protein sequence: CASRARGRGTDTQYF.

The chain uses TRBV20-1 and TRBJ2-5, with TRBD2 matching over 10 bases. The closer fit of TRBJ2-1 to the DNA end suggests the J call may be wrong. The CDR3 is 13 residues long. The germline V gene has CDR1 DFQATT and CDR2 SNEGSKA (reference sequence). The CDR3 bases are TGCAGTGGGTACGCTAGCGGGAGAAATGAGCAGTTCTTC. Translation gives CSGYASGRNEQFF.

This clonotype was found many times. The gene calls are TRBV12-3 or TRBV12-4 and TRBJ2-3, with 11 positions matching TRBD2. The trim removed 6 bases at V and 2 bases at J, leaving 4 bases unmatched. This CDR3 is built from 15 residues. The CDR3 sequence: CASSLLAGVTDTQYF. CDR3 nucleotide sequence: TGTGCCAGCAGCCTACTAGCGGGAGTCACAGATACGCAGTATTTT.

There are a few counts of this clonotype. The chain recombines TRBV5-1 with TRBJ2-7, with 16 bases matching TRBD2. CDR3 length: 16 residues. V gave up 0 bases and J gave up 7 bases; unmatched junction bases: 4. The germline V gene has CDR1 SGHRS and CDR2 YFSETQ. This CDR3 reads CASSLAGTSGRAEQYF. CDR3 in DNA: TGCGCCAGCAGCTTGGCCGGGACTAGCGGGAGGGCGGAGCAGTACTTC.

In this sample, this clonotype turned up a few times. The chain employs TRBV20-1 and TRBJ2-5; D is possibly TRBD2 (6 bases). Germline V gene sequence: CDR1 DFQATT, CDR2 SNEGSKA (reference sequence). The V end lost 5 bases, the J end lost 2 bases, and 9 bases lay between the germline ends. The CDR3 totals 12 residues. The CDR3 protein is CSAVGLQETQYF. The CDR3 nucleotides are TGCAGTGCTGTGGGACTTCAAGAGACCCAGTACTTC.

CDR3 nucleotide sequence: TGTGCCATCAGTGACCGGCGCCCTAGCACAGATACGCAGTATTTT. Its translation is CAISDRRPSTDTQYF. The chain joins TRBV10-3 to TRBJ2-3; D is uncertain. Per germline, CDR1 ENHRY and CDR2 SYGVKD. This CDR3 spans 15 amino acids. The V end lost 3 bases, the J end lost 0 bases, and 10 bases lay between the germline ends.

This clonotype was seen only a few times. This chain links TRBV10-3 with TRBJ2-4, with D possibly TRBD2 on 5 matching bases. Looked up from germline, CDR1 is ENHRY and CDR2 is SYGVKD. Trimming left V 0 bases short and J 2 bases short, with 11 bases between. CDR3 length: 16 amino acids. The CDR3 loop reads CAISESTQDSKNIQYF. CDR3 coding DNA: TGTGCCATCAGTGAGTCGACCCAGGACTCCAAAAACATTCAGTACTTC.

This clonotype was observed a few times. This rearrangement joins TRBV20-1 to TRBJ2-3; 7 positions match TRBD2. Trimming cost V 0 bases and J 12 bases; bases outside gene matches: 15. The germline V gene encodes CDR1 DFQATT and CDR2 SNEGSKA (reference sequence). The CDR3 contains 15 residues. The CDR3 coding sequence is TGCAGTGCTAGAGACTCCGCTAGGAGCGGGGCTCGTCAGTATTTT. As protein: CSARDSARSGARQYF.

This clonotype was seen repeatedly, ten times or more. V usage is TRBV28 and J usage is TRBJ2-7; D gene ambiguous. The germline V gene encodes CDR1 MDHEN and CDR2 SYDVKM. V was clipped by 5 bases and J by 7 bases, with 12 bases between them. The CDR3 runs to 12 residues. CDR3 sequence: CASSPLSGEQYF. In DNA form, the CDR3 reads TGTGCCAGCAGTCCGCTGTCTGGGGAGCAGTACTTC.

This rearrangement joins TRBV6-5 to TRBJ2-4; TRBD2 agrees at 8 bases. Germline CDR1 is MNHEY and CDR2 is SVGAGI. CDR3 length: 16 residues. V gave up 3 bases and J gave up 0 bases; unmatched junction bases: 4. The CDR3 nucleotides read TGTGCCAGCAGTTATTCTAGCGGGCTAGCCAAAAACATTCAGTACTTC. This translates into CASSYSSGLAKNIQYF.

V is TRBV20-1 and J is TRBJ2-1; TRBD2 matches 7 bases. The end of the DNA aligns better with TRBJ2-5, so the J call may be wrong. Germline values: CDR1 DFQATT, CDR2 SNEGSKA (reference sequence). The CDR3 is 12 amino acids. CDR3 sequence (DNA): TGCAGTGCTACCTTAGCGGGAGAGACCCAGTACTTC. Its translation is CSATLAGETQYF.

CDR3 DNA: TGTGCCAGCAGCTTGGACTCGGCAGATACGCAGTATTTT. Protein product: CASSLDSADTQYF. The J gene is TRBJ2-3, the V gene TRBV5-4, with D unresolved. The V gene lost 0 bases and the J gene lost 4 bases, with 6 bases spanning the gap. CDR1 SGHNT and CDR2 YYREEE come from the germline V gene (reference sequence). This CDR3 contains 13 residues.

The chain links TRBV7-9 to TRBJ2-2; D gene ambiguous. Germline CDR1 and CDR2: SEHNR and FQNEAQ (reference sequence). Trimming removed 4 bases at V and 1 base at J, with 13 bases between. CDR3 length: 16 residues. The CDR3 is CASSSSARGNTGELFF. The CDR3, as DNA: TGTGCCAGCAGCTCTAGTGCCCGCGGGAACACCGGGGAGCTGTTTTTT.

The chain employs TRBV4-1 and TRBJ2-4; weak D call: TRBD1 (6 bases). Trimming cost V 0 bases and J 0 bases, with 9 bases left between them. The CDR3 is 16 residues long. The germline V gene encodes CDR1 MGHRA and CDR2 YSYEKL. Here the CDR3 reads CASSQDQGLAKNIQYF. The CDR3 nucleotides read TGCGCCAGCAGCCAAGATCAGGGGTTAGCCAAAAACATTCAGTACTTC.

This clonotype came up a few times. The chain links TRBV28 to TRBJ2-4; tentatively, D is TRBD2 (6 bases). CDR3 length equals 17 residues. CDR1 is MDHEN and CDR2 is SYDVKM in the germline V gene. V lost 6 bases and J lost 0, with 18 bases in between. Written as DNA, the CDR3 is TGTGCCAGCAGCCCGGCCGAGGCGGGGCTAGCCAAAAACATTCAGTACTTC. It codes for CASSPAEAGLAKNIQYF.

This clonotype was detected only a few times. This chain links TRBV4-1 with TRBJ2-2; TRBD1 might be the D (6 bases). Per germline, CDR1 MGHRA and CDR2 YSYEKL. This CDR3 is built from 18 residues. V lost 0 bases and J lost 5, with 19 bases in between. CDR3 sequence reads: CASSQDVGGRGLTGELFF. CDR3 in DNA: TGCGCCAGCAGCCAAGACGTTGGAGGCAGGGGCTTAACCGGGGAGCTGTTTTTT.

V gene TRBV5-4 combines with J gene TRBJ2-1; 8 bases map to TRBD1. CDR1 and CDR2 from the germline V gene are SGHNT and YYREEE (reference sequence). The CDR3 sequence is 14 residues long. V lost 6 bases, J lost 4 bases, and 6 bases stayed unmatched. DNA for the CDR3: TGTGCCAGCAACACGGACAGGGCGTACAATGAGCAGTTCTTC. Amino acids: CASNTDRAYNEQFF.

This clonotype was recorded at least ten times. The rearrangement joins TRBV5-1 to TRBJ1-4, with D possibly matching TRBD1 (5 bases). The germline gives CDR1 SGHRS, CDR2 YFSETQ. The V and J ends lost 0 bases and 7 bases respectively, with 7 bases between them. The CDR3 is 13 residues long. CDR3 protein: CASSLEGIEKLFF. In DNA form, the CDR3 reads TGCGCCAGCAGCTTGGAGGGGATTGAAAAACTGTTTTTT. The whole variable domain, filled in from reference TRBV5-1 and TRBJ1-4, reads KAGVTQTPRYLIKTRGQQVTLSCSPISGHRSVSWYQQTPGQGLQFLFEYFSETQRNKGNFPGRFSGRQFSNSRSEMNVSTLELGDSALYLCASSLEGIEKLFFGSGTQLSVL.

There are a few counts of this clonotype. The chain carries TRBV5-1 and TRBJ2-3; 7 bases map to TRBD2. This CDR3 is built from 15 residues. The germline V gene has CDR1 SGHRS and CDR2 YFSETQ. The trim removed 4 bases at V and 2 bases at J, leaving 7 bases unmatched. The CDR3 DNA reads TGCGCCAGCAGCCCCGCGGGGACTAACACAGATACGCAGTATTTT. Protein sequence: CASSPAGTNTDTQYF.

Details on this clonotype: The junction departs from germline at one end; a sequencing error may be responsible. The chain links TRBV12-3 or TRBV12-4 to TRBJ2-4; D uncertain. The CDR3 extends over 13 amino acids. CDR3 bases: TGTACCAGCAGTTTAGGGCCCCAAAACATTCAGTACTTC. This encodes CTSSLGPQNIQYF.

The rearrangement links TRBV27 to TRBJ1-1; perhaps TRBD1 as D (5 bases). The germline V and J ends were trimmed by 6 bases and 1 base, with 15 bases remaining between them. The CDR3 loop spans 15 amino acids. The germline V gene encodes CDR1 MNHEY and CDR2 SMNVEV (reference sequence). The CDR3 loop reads CASRTSGASNTEAFF. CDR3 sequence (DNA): TGTGCCAGCAGGACGAGCGGGGCCTCGAACACTGAAGCTTTCTTT.

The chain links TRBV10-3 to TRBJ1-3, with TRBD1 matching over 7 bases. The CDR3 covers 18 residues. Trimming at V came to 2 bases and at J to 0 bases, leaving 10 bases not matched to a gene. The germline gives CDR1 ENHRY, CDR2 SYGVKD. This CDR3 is CAISEPRTGGDSGNTIYF. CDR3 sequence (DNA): TGTGCCATCAGTGAGCCACGGACAGGCGGAGACTCTGGAAACACCATATATTTT.